The clone carrying this T cell receptor (beta chain) occurred many times. As yet, its antigen is unknown. Germline assignment: CDR1 DFQATT and CDR2 SNEGSKA (reference sequence). The CDR3 length is 13 residues. The ends were cut back, 6 bases at V and 0 bases at J, with 9 bases in the middle. TCRdb reprocessed the 5' RACE reads via MiXCR and lists one record per CDR3 protein. The sample carries under 200,000 distinct CDR3 sequences, under 14% recorded once. The data belong to a study of T-cell memory formation after mild COVID-19. General study results and limits: Pre-infection memory already had some responding clones, implying cross-reactive memory joined. Proof of SARS-CoV-2 specificity was absent for the second-wave clones that crested on day 37.

The chain is built from TRBV20-1 and TRBJ1-5, with D unclear. Source material: PBMCs or a T cell subset sorted from them (not recorded which). The clonotype originates from a man younger than 35 who had mild COVID-19 (a few samples of this study predate the infection). Cell type and time point are not known. The CDR3 is CSASTDSNQPQHF. Here the CDR3 DNA reads TGCAGTGCCTCGACGGATAGCAATCAGCCCCAGCATTTT.